This T cell receptor beta chain was profiled in a study of a mutant IDH1 vaccine in newly diagnosed glioma. Sample time point: week 47, end of study. Each dose delivered 300 ug of mutant IDH1 20-mer peptide subcutaneously with imiquimod. The protocol was immunoSEQ multiplex PCR, while the TCRdb copy is restricted to in-frame clones and leaves out a portion. The sample records approximately 25,000 clones, around 76% being singletons. In the case of this clone: The antigen is unknown.

CDR3 length equals 16 residues. J gave up 0 bases and V 3 bases, and 0 bases lay outside the gene matches. Germline CDR1 reads MNHNS; CDR2 reads SASEGT. The chain links TRBV6-1 to TRBJ2-6, with 9 bases that match TRBD1. Sequenced material: PBMCs, taken from a glioma patient whose treatment included an IDH1 peptide vaccine. The TCR sequence derives from a middle-aged man with glioma. Some clones in this sample may be carry-over from other donors' samples. CDR3 nucleotides: TGTGCCAGCAGTGAGACAGGGGGCTCTGGGGCCAACGTCCTGACTTTC. It codes for CASSETGGSGANVLTF.